The sequence of this T cell receptor beta chain was determined in a study of cytomegalovirus exposure and HLA in healthy donors. Use of 60 Vbeta and 13 Jbeta primers characterized the PCR. Here immunoSEQ multiplex PCR was the method, and the copy in TCRdb shows in-frame clones only, minus some. Of 85,000 to 110,000 clones listed, roughly 70% are singletons. The V segment lost 10 bases and the J segment 2 bases; nucleotides outside the gene matches: 11. The CDR3 has 16 amino acids. The germline V gene encodes CDR1 MNHEY and CDR2 SMNVEV (reference sequence). This TCR was recovered from a woman in her forties or fifties in good health and CMV-seronegative. Material for sequencing was PBMCs. The V gene is TRBV27, the J gene TRBJ2-1; 10 bases agree with TRBD2. In DNA, the CDR3 is TGTGCCACCATCCTAGCGGGGGTGGAACCCTACAATGAGCAGTTCTTC. Translated: CATILAGVEPYNEQFF.